The next 22 T cell receptor beta chains were all read from a single sample in a study of identical twins. TCRdb redid the calling of the 5' RACE reads with MiXCR, one entry per CDR3 protein. The table has 500,000 to 550,000 distinct CDR3 sequences, about 20% seen once. Separately, the same data were catalogued under a study of T cells expressing NK-cell markers.

Material for sequencing was CD4+ T cells sorted from blood. The receptor source for this set is a woman under 30 in good health.

This clonotype was detected only a few times. The gene calls are TRBV7-2 and TRBJ2-5; no firm D call. V lost 1 base to trimming and J lost 4 bases, with 10 bases between them. The CDR3 has 14 residues. CDR1 is SGHTA, CDR2 FQGNSA, per germline. Here the CDR3 reads CASSLVGWRETQYF. The CDR3 coding sequence is TGTGCCAGCAGCTTAGTAGGTTGGCGAGAGACCCAGTACTTC.

Ten or more counts support this clonotype. The chain joins TRBV5-1 to TRBJ2-2, with a weak D call TRBD2 (5 bases). V was clipped by 1 base and J by 0 bases, with 7 bases between them. Germline CDR1 and CDR2: SGHRS and YFSETQ. This CDR3 is built from 15 residues. Written as DNA, the CDR3 is TGCGCCAGCAGCTTGAGCGGAGCGAACACCGGGGAGCTGTTTTTT. Translated: CASSLSGANTGELFF. The complete variable domain, with remaining parts taken from reference TRBV5-1 and TRBJ2-2, reads KAGVTQTPRYLIKTRGQQVTLSCSPISGHRSVSWYQQTPGQGLQFLFEYFSETQRNKGNFPGRFSGRQFSNSRSEMNVSTLELGDSALYLCASSLSGANTGELFFGEGSRLTVL.

V gene TRBV6-1 combines with J gene TRBJ2-2, with D unclear. CDR3 length: 14 amino acids. Trimming stripped 2 bases from V and 6 bases from J, with 10 bases between. Germline values: CDR1 MNHNS, CDR2 SASEGT. The DNA for the CDR3 is TGTGCCAGCAGTGAAAGGCCGATCCCCGGGGAGCTGTTTTTT. It translates to CASSERPIPGELFF.

There are a few counts of this clonotype. The chain combines TRBV20-1 with TRBJ2-3; the D gene is possibly TRBD2 (6 bases). V was pared by 5 bases and J by 2 bases, with 14 bases between. There are 14 residues in the CDR3. In germline, CDR1 is DFQATT, CDR2 SNEGSKA (reference sequence). In DNA form, the CDR3 reads TGCAGTGCTGGGGGACTCCTCATCACAGATACGCAGTATTTT. It encodes CSAGGLLITDTQYF.

This clonotype was counted between two and nine times. V is TRBV20-1 and J is TRBJ1-2; no clear D gene. The CDR3 is 12 amino acids. Between the trimmed V and J ends, which lost 3 bases and 6 bases, there was a span of 11 bases. Per germline, CDR1 DFQATT and CDR2 SNEGSKA (reference sequence). The CDR3 sequence: CSASWGFDGYTF. CDR3 sequence (DNA): TGCAGTGCTAGCTGGGGTTTCGATGGCTACACCTTC.

The rearrangement uses TRBV4-3 and TRBJ2-2; TRBD1 matches 9 bases. The CDR3 totals 19 residues. V trimming: 0 bases; J trimming: 7 bases; junction bases outside the gene matches: 15. CDR1 is LGHNA and CDR2 is YSLEER in the germline V gene. The chain's CDR3 is CASSQERIGTGGSVGELFF. In DNA, the CDR3 is TGCGCCAGCAGCCAAGAACGAATTGGTACAGGGGGCTCTGTCGGGGAGCTGTTTTTT.

The chain recombines TRBV18 with TRBJ2-1; TRBD2 aligns across 9 bases. The CDR3 length is 15 residues. Germline lookup yields CDR1 KGHSH and CDR2 LQKENI. V shed 2 bases and J 6 bases; nucleotides not matched to a gene: 5. The CDR3 DNA reads TGTGCCAGCTCACCAGGACGGCGGGGGGGCAATGAGCAGTTCTTC. Translating it yields CASSPGRRGGNEQFF.

This clonotype was observed a handful of times. The V gene is TRBV12-3 or TRBV12-4, the J gene TRBJ2-5; TRBD1 agrees at 8 bases. Trimming at V came to 2 bases and at J to 3 bases, leaving 11 bases not matched to a gene. The CDR3 consists of 17 residues. CDR3 loop: CASSLFILTGAEETQYF. The CDR3 nucleotides read TGTGCCAGCAGTTTATTCATCTTGACAGGGGCTGAAGAGACCCAGTACTTC.

CDR3 DNA sequence: TGCAGTGCTAGAGTTGCGGGAGGGCCATGGAGAGAGCAGTACTTC. Translation: CSARVAGGPWREQYF. J is TRBJ2-7 and V is TRBV20-1; TRBD2 matches at 9 bases. With V trimmed by 1 base and J by 7 bases, 11 bases remained unmatched. Germline loops: CDR1 DFQATT, CDR2 SNEGSKA (reference sequence). This CDR3 comprises 15 residues.

This chain joins TRBV10-3 and TRBJ2-1; 8 nucleotides agree with TRBD2. This CDR3 is built from 14 residues. J was trimmed by 4 bases and V by 7 bases; bases with no gene match: 6. Germline lookup yields CDR1 ENHRY and CDR2 SYGVKD. The chain's CDR3 is CAITGGGRYNEQFF. The DNA of the CDR3 is TGTGCCATCACCGGGGGGGGAAGGTACAATGAGCAGTTCTTC.

The CDR3 nucleotides are TGTGCCATCGGGGGACTCACAGATACGCAGTATTTT. As protein: CAIGGLTDTQYF. This sequence joins TRBV25-1 and TRBJ2-3, with a tentative D call TRBD2 (6 bases). The germline V and J ends were trimmed by 10 bases and 2 bases, with 10 bases remaining between them. CDR3 length: 12 residues. Germline V gene data show CDR1 as MGHDK and CDR2 as SYGVNS.

The chain uses TRBV3-1 and TRBJ2-7; no clear D gene. The CDR3 has 14 amino acids. CDR1 and CDR2 from the germline V gene are LGHDT and YNNKEL (reference sequence). Trimming removed 4 bases at V and 6 bases at J, with 16 bases between. DNA of the CDR3: TGTGCCAGCAGCCTCATAAGTGGGAATCGCGAGCAGTACTTC. Translating it yields CASSLISGNREQYF.

This clonotype turned up a few times. The gene calls are TRBV6-1 and TRBJ2-1, with a weak D call TRBD2 (5 bases). The germline CDR1 and CDR2 sequences are MNHNS and SASEGT. This CDR3 spans 15 amino acids. V lost 3 bases and J 6 bases, leaving 15 bases between the germline ends. The CDR3 DNA follows: TGTGCCAGCAGTGACGGAAGGAGGTTTGGCAATGAGCAGTTCTTC. This codes for CASSDGRRFGNEQFF.

This chain's CDR3 is CASRRLAGVISGELFF. In nucleotides, the CDR3 is TGTGCCAGCCGGCGACTAGCGGGAGTTATATCCGGGGAGCTGTTTTTT. The rearrangement joins TRBV28 to TRBJ2-2; 12 nucleotides match TRBD2. Trimming removed 8 bases from V and 6 bases from J; junction bases left unmatched: 10. This CDR3 spans 16 amino acids. Germline lookup yields CDR1 MDHEN and CDR2 SYDVKM.

The CDR3 is CASSSNREVNEKLFF. The CDR3 nucleotides are TGTGCCAGCAGCTCGAACAGGGAAGTGAACGAAAAACTGTTTTTT. The gene calls are TRBV7-2 and TRBJ1-4, with D maybe TRBD1 (6 bases). V shed 4 bases and J shed 8 bases, with 17 bases lying between them. Germline V gene data show CDR1 as SGHTA and CDR2 as FQGNSA. The CDR3 runs to 15 residues.

This clonotype was picked up a small number of times. The CDR3 nucleotides read TGCAGTGCTAGAGATGAGGCTCCTGCGGGGACCCAGTACTTC. Protein product: CSARDEAPAGTQYF. The chain has TRBV20-1 and TRBJ2-5; D perhaps matches TRBD2 (5 bases). V lost 0 bases and J lost 7, with 15 bases in between. The germline CDR1 and CDR2 sequences are DFQATT and SNEGSKA (reference sequence). CDR3 length: 14 amino acids.

This clonotype turned up a few times. The genes are TRBV12-3 or TRBV12-4 and TRBJ1-2, with D hard to call. The CDR3 covers 14 residues. Trimming took off 6 bases at V and 7 bases at J, with 18 bases between the two ends. CDR3 residues: CASSLTIMLTGYTF. In DNA form, the CDR3 reads TGTGCCAGCAGCTTGACAATAATGTTAACTGGCTACACCTTC.

This sequence joins TRBV5-5 and TRBJ2-1, with TRBD2 matching 7 bases. The CDR3 is made up of 17 amino acids. Germline values: CDR1 SGHKS, CDR2 YYEKEE (reference sequence). V was pared by 0 bases and J by 2 bases, with 8 bases of the junction left unmatched. The CDR3 loop reads CASSLDPAGSTYNEQFF. The CDR3 coding sequence is TGTGCCAGCAGCTTGGACCCAGCGGGATCAACCTACAATGAGCAGTTCTTC.

Only a few counts were recorded for this clonotype. The chain couples TRBV12-3 or TRBV12-4 to TRBJ1-4; possibly TRBD1 for D (5 bases). The ends were cut back, 5 bases at V and 10 bases at J, with 14 bases in the middle. The CDR3 runs 13 residues. In nucleotides, the CDR3 is TGTGCCAGCAGTCTGAGACAGTTGGGAAAACTGTTTTTT. This gives the protein CASSLRQLGKLFF.

This clonotype has ten or more counts. This chain joins TRBV10-3 and TRBJ2-1; D ambiguous. The CDR3 has 13 residues. Trimming shortened V by 0 bases and J by 9 bases, and 9 bases separated the two germline ends. CDR1 ENHRY and CDR2 SYGVKD come from the germline V gene. The CDR3 sequence is CAISESVWGEQFF. The CDR3 DNA sequence: TGTGCCATCAGTGAGTCCGTTTGGGGTGAGCAGTTCTTC.

This clonotype showed up just a few times. V and J are TRBV28 and TRBJ2-3; TRBD2 matches 16 bases. This CDR3 is 18 amino acids long. Germline trimming cut 9 bases from V and 6 bases from J; bases unmatched to any gene: 15. CDR1 MDHEN and CDR2 SYDVKM come from the germline V gene. The CDR3 loop reads CASTTAGLAGGPSDTQYF. In DNA form, the CDR3 reads TGTGCCAGTACCACCGCGGGACTAGCGGGAGGGCCCAGTGATACGCAGTATTTT.

This clonotype was counted at least ten times. This rearrangement joins TRBV12-3 or TRBV12-4 to TRBJ2-5; perhaps D is TRBD1 or TRBD2 (5 bases each). Deletions cut 6 bases from V and 7 bases from J, with 15 bases between. The CDR3 is made up of 13 amino acids. The CDR3 nucleotides read TGTGCCAGCAGCGCAGGGCCTGGGGGGACCCAGTACTTC. Translation gives CASSAGPGGTQYF.